Listed below are T cell receptor beta chains from one sample, sequenced in a study of blood T cell repertoires in COVID-19. Profiling relied on immunoSEQ multiplex PCR, and the TCRdb table lists in-frame clones only, not all of them. The top ten clones hold about 3% of a sample with 250,000 to 300,000 clones, about nine tenths of them seen once. Sequencing input: peripheral blood. The receptors were gathered from a young woman with active or convalescent COVID-19. The CDR3 runs from the conserved cysteine through the conserved F or W. D genes are given only for firm matches. For some rows the clone size is stated as once, few or many, or as a class when expanded; others skip it.

V gene	J gene	D gene	clone size	CDR3 protein	CDR3 DNA
TRBV15	TRBJ1-2	NA	NA	CATSRSPPGTYGYTF	TGTGCCACCAGCAGATCCCCTCCCGGTACTTATGGCTACACCTTC
TRBV5-1	TRBJ1-1	NA	NA	CASSSQGNTEAFF	TGCGCCAGCAGCTCACAGGGGAACACTGAAGCTTTCTTT
TRBV5-4	TRBJ1-2	TRBD1	NA	CASNTDRAGGYTF	TGTGCCAGCAACACAGACAGGGCGGGTGGCTACACCTTC
TRBV5-4	TRBJ2-7	TRBD1	NA	CASSFTGGKNEQYF	TGTGCCAGCAGCTTCACAGGGGGAAAGAACGAGCAGTACTTC
TRBV6-1	TRBJ1-4	TRBD1	NA	CASSDQQGDEKLFF	TGTGCCAGCAGTGATCAACAGGGGGATGAAAAACTGTTTTTT
TRBV25-1	TRBJ2-1	TRBD2	once	CASGGGYNEQFF	TGTGCCAGCGGGGGGGGCTACAATGAGCAGTTCTTC
TRBV6-1	TRBJ1-4	NA	NA	CASSDIARNEKLFF	TGTGCCAGCAGTGATATTGCTAGAAATGAAAAACTGTTTTTT
TRBV5-1	TRBJ2-3	TRBD2	NA	CASSSSFGTSGVTDTQYF	TGCGCCAGCAGCTCGTCCTTTGGGACTAGCGGGGTGACAGATACGCAGTATTTT
TRBV28	TRBJ2-3	TRBD1	NA	CASSTRGQGTDTQYF	TGTGCCAGCAGTACGAGGGGGCAGGGTACAGATACGCAGTATTTT
TRBV2	TRBJ2-3	TRBD2	NA	CASSEDGRGATYTDTQYF	TGTGCCAGCAGTGAAGATGGGCGGGGGGCTACCTACACAGATACGCAGTATTTT
TRBV7-9	TRBJ1-4	TRBD1	NA	CASSRRQGGRFSTNEKLFF	TGTGCCAGCAGCCGAAGACAGGGGGGACGATTTAGTACTAATGAAAAACTGTTTTTT
TRBV19	TRBJ1-5	NA	NA	CASSIRADGANQPQHF	TGTGCCAGTAGTATCAGGGCCGATGGGGCTAATCAGCCCCAGCATTTT
TRBV27	TRBJ1-2	NA	NA	CASSPTGSYGYTF	TGTGCCAGCAGTCCTACAGGGTCTTATGGCTACACCTTC
TRBV4-1	TRBJ2-1	NA	NA	CASSQPWELGEQFF	TGCGCCAGCAGCCAACCTTGGGAGTTAGGTGAGCAGTTCTTC
TRBV2	TRBJ2-2	TRBD2	NA	CASGGVPGELFF	TGTGCCAGCGGGGGGGTCCCCGGGGAGCTGTTTTTT
TRBV21-1	TRBJ2-4	NA	NA	CASGTGDIQYF	TGTGCCAGCGGTACAGGCGACATTCAGTACTTC
TRBV18	TRBJ1-2	NA	NA	CASSPVSPGHGLFGYTF	TGTGCCAGCTCACCAGTCTCCCCGGGACATGGGCTTTTCGGCTACACCTTC
TRBV5-1	TRBJ2-2	TRBD1	NA	CASSLEGQGAIGELFF	TGCGCCAGCAGCTTGGAGGGACAGGGCGCGATCGGGGAGCTGTTTTTT
TRBV4-1	TRBJ2-5	NA	NA	CASSQDSGGRETQYF	TGCGCCAGCAGCCAAGATTCTGGGGGGAGGGAGACCCAGTACTTC
TRBV30	TRBJ2-3	TRBD2	NA	CAWSLGGSGGTDTQYF	TGTGCCTGGAGCCTGGGAGGGAGCGGGGGCACGGATACGCAGTATTTT
TRBV3-1/TRBV3-2	TRBJ2-3	TRBD2	NA	CASSQVAGGSDTQYF	TGTGCCAGCAGCCAAGTGGCGGGGGGGTCAGATACGCAGTATTTT
TRBV5-4	TRBJ1-1	NA	few	CASSPEWAGEAFF	TGTGCCAGCAGCCCGGAATGGGCGGGAGAAGCTTTCTTT
TRBV29-1	TRBJ2-2	NA	NA	CSAILETGELFF	TGCAGCGCGATACTAGAGACCGGGGAGCTGTTTTTT
TRBV6-6	TRBJ1-6	NA	NA	CASSQHPAGNTPLHF	TGTGCCAGCAGCCAGCATCCGGCAGGGAATACACCCCTCCACTTT
TRBV28	TRBJ2-4	TRBD1	NA	CASSFSDRGRDIQYF	TGTGCCAGCAGTTTCTCGGACAGGGGGCGCGACATTCAGTACTTC
TRBV5-1	TRBJ2-7	TRBD2	NA	CASSLAGGTYEQYF	TGCGCCAGCAGCTTGGCCGGGGGGACCTACGAGCAGTACTTC
TRBV28	TRBJ1-5	NA	NA	CASSWGVRGPQHF	TGTGCCAGCAGTTGGGGGGTGAGGGGGCCCCAGCATTTT
TRBV18	TRBJ2-2	TRBD2	NA	CASSPPGLAGTTGELFF	TGTGCCAGCTCACCGCCGGGACTAGCGGGGACCACCGGGGAGCTGTTTTTT
TRBV28	TRBJ2-5	TRBD1	few	CASSSQQGGVETQYF	TGTGCCAGCAGTTCACAGCAAGGGGGCGTGGAGACCCAGTACTTC
TRBV3-1/TRBV3-2	TRBJ2-3	TRBD1	NA	CASNHQGAGDTQYF	TGTGCCAGCAACCACCAGGGGGCGGGAGATACGCAGTATTTT
TRBV14	TRBJ2-5	NA	NA	CASSQRAGRGGTETQYF	TGTGCCAGCAGCCAACGTGCGGGGCGAGGTGGAACGGAGACCCAGTACTTC
TRBV27	TRBJ2-5	TRBD2	NA	CASSLFPSGGAETQYF	TGTGCCAGCAGTTTATTCCCTAGCGGGGGTGCAGAGACCCAGTACTTC
TRBV27	TRBJ2-1	NA	NA	CASSLLHTGYNEQFF	TGTGCCAGCAGTTTACTCCACACGGGGTACAATGAGCAGTTCTTC
TRBV7-9	TRBJ2-6	TRBD1	NA	CASSHRGPGANVLTF	TGTGCCAGCAGCCACAGGGGGCCTGGGGCCAACGTCCTGACTTTC
TRBV18	TRBJ1-2	TRBD1	NA	CASSDVPGQGNYGYTF	TGTGCCAGCTCAGATGTACCGGGACAGGGGAACTATGGCTACACCTTC
TRBV27	TRBJ1-6	NA	NA	CASSLSPDRYLSSPLHF	TGTGCCAGCAGTTTATCCCCCGACAGGTACCTCAGTTCACCCCTCCACTTT